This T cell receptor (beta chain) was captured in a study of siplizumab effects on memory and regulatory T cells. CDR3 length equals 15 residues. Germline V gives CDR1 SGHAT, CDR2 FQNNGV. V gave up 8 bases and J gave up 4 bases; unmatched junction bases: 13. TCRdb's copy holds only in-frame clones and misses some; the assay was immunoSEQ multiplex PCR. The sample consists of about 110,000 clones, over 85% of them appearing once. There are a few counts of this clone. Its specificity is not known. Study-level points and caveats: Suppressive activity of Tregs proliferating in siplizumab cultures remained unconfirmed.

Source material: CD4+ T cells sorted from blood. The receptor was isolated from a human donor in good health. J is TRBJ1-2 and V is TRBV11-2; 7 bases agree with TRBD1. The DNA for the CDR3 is TGTGCCAGCCAATTAGGGGGCGCGGATCTCTATGGCTACACCTTC. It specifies CASQLGGADLYGYTF.